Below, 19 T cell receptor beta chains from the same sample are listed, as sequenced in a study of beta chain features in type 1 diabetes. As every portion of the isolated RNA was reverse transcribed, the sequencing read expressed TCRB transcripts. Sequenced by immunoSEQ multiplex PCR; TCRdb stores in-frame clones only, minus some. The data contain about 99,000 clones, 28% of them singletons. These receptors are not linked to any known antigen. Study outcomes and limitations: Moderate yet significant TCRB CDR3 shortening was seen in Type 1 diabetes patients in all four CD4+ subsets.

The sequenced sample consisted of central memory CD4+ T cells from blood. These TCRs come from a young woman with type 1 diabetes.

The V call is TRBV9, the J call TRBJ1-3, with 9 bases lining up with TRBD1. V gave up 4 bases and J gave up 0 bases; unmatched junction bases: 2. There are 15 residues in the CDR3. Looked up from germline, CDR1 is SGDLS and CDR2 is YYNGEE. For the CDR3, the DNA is TGTGCCAGCAGCCTGGGACAGGGCTCTGGAAACACCATATATTTT. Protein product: CASSLGQGSGNTIYF. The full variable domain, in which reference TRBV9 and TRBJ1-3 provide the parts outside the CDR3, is DSGVTQTPKHLITATGQRVTLRCSPRSGDLSVYWYQQSLDQGLQFLIQYYNGEERAKGNILERFSAQQFPDLHSELNLSSLELGDSALYFCASSLGQGSGNTIYFGEGSWLTVV.

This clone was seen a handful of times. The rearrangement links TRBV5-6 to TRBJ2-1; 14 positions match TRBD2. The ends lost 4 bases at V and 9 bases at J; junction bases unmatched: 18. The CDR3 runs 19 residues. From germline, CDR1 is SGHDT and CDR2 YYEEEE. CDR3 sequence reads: CASSRPGTSGRSVGTEQFF. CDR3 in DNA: TGTGCCAGCAGCCGTCCCGGGACTAGCGGGAGATCGGTCGGGACTGAGCAGTTCTTC.

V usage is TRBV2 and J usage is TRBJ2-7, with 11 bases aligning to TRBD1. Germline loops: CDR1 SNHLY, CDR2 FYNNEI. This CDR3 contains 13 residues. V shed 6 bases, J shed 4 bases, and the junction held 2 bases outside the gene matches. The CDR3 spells CASRGTGGYEQYF. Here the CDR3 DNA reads TGTGCCAGCAGAGGGACAGGGGGTTACGAGCAGTACTTC.

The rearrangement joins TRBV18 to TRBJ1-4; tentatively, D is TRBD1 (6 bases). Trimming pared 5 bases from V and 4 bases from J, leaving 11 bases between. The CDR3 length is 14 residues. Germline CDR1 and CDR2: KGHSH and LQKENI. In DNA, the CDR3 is TGTGCCAGCTCAACGACAGGTAGTAATGAAAAACTGTTTTTT. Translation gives CASSTTGSNEKLFF.

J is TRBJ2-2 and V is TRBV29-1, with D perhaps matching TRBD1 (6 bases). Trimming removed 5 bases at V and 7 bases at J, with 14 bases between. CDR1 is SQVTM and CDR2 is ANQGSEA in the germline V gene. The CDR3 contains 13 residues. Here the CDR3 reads CSVRTGFSGELFF. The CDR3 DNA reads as TGCAGCGTTAGAACAGGGTTTAGCGGGGAGCTGTTTTTT.

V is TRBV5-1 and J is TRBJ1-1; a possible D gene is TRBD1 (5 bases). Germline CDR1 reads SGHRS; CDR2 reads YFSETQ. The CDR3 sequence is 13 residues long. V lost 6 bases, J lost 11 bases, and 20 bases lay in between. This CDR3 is CASTRGAEGDAFF. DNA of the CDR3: TGCGCCAGCACCCGTGGGGCCGAAGGGGATGCTTTCTTT. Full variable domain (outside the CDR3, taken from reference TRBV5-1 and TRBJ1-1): KAGVTQTPRYLIKTRGQQVTLSCSPISGHRSVSWYQQTPGQGLQFLFEYFSETQRNKGNFPGRFSGRQFSNSRSEMNVSTLELGDSALYLCASTRGAEGDAFFGQGTRLTVV.

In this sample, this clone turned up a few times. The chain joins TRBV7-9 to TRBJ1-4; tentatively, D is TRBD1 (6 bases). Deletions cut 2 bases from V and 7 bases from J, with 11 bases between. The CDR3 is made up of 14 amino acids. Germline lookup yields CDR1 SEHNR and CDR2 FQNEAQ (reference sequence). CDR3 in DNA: TGTGCCAGCAGCTTACAGGGGACGGGTGAAAAACTGTTTTTT. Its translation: CASSLQGTGEKLFF.

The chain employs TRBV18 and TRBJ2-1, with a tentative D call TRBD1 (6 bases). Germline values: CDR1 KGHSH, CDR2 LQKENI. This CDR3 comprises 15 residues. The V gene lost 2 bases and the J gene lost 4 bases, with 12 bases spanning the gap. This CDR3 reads CASSPNRDTYNEQFF. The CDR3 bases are TGTGCCAGCTCACCAAACCGGGACACATACAATGAGCAGTTCTTC.

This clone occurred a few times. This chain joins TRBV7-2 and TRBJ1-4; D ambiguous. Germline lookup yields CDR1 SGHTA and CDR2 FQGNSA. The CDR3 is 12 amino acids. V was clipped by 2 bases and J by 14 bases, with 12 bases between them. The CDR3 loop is CASSLSGNSLFF. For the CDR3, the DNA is TGTGCCAGCAGCTTATCGGGGAATTCGCTGTTTTTT.

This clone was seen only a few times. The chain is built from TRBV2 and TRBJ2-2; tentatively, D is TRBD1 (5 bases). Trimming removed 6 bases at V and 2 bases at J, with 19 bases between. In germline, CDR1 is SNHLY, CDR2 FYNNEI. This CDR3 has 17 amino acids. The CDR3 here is CASRGIKAGSNTGELFF. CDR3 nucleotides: TGTGCCAGCAGGGGGATTAAGGCAGGGTCTAACACCGGGGAGCTGTTTTTT.

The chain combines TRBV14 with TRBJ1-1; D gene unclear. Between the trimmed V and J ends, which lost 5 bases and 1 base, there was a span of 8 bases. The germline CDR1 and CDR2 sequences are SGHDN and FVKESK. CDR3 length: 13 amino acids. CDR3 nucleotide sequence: TGTGCCAGCAGCTCCCAGGAGAACACTGAAGCTTTCTTT. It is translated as CASSSQENTEAFF.

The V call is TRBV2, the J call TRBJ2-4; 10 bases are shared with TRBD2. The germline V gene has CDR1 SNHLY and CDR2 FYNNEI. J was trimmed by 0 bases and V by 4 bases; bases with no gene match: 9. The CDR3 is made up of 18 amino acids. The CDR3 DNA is TGTGCCAGCAGTGCCCTAGCGGGAGAACTAGGAGCCAAAAACATTCAGTACTTC. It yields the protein CASSALAGELGAKNIQYF. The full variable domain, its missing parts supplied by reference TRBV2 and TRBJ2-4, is EPEVTQTPSHQVTQMGQEVILRCVPISNHLYFYWYRQILGQKVEFLVSFYNNEISEKSEIFDDQFSVERPDGSNFTLKIRSTKLEDSAMYFCASSALAGELGAKNIQYFGAGTRLSVL.

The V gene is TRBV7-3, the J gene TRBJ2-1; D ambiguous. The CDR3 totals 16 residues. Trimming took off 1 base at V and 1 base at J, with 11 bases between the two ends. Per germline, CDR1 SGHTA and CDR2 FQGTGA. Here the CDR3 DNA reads TGTGCCAGCAGCTTAAACTATGGTGGATCCTACAATGAGCAGTTCTTC. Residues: CASSLNYGGSYNEQFF.

The DNA for the CDR3 is TGTGCCAGCAGCACGGGGGACCTCGGAGAGACCCAGTACTTC. Translation gives CASSTGDLGETQYF. The V and J genes are TRBV9 and TRBJ2-5; TRBD2 might be the D (6 bases). The CDR3 contains 14 residues. Germline V lookup: CDR1 SGDLS, CDR2 YYNGEE. Trimming took off 4 bases at V and 4 bases at J, with 14 bases between the two ends.

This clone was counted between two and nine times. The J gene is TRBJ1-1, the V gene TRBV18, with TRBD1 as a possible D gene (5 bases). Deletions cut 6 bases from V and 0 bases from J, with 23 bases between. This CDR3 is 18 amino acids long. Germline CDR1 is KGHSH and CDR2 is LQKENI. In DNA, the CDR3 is TGTGCCAGCTCGCCGGTCCTCGAACCAGGGTACATGAACACTGAAGCTTTCTTT. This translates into CASSPVLEPGYMNTEAFF. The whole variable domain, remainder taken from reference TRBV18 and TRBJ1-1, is NAGVMQNPRHLVRRRGQEARLRCSPMKGHSHVYWYRQLPEEGLKFMVYLQKENIIDESGMPKERFSAEFPKEGPSILRIQQVVRGDSAAYFCASSPVLEPGYMNTEAFFGQGTRLTVV.

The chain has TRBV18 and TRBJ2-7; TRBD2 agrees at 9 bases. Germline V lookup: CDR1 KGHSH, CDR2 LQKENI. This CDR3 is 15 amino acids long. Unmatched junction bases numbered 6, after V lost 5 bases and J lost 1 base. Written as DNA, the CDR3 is TGTGCCAGCTCATCTACTAGCGGGCCATCCTACGAGCAGTACTTC. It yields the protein CASSSTSGPSYEQYF.

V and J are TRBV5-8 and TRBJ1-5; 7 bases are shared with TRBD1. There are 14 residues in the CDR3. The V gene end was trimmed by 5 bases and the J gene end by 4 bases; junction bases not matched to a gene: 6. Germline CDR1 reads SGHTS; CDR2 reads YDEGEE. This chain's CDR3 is CASRRQGGNQPQHF. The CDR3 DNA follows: TGTGCCAGCAGGCGACAGGGAGGTAATCAGCCCCAGCATTTT.

CDR3 residues: CASSSPSGRGGKTQYF. The CDR3 coding sequence is TGTGCCAGCAGCTCCCCTAGCGGGAGAGGTGGAAAGACCCAGTACTTC. The genes are TRBV7-9 and TRBJ2-5, with TRBD2 matching 10 bases. The CDR3 covers 16 residues. The germline V gene has CDR1 SEHNR and CDR2 FQNEAQ (reference sequence). V shed 4 bases and J 6 bases; nucleotides not matched to a gene: 11.

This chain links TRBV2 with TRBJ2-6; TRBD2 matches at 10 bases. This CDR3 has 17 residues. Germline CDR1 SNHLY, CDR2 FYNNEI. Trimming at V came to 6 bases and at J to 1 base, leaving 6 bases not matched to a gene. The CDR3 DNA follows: TGTGCCAGCAGCGAACTAGCGGGATTGTCTGGGGCCAACGTCCTGACTTTC. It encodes CASSELAGLSGANVLTF.